Listed below are T cell receptor beta chains from one sample, sequenced in a study of glioma-infiltrating T cells. In TCRdb, the multiplex PCR reads were re-called with MiXCR into one record per CDR3 protein. This table holds about 5,700 distinct CDR3 sequences, around two fifths found once. Sequenced material: glioma tissue, nonneoplastic brain tissue, or PBMCs (not recorded which). All receptors derive from a human donor with low-grade glioma or glioblastoma, undergoing nonglioma brain surgery, or in good health (not recorded which). The CDR3 runs from the conserved cysteine through the conserved F or W. A D gene is named only where the DNA matches it firmly. Size is omitted from some rows. Given values are once, few, many or a class for expanded clones.

>-|13|TRBV6-1|-|TRBJ1-1
TGTGCCAGCAGGCGACAGGATAACACTGAAGCTTTCTTT
CASRRQDNTEAFF
>many|16|TRBV5-1|-|TRBJ2-5
TGCGCCAGCAGCACCACCGGGACTGGGGTTTTGGAGACCCAGTACTTC
CASSTTGTGVLETQYF
>many|15|TRBV4-1|TRBD1|TRBJ1-6
TGCGCCAGCAGCCAAGTGGACAGGAAAAATTCACCCCTCCACTTT
CASSQVDRKNSPLHF
>medium-sized|12|TRBV18|TRBD1|TRBJ1-2
TGTGCCAGCTCACGGCCACAGGGGTACTACACCTTC
CASSRPQGYYTF
>medium-sized|13|TRBV6-1|-|TRBJ2-7
TGTGCCAGCAGGTCGGGACCGCACATCGAGCAGTACTTC
CASRSGPHIEQYF
>medium-sized|17|TRBV3-1|-|TRBJ2-1
TGTGCCAGCAGCCAAGAGGAGGTTAGCAGGCCCTACAATGAGCAGTTCTTC
CASSQEEVSRPYNEQFF
>many|18|TRBV7-2|-|TRBJ2-2
TGTGCCAGCAGCTTTCGGGGGCCGAACGTTCTCAACACCGGGGAGCTGTTTTTT
CASSFRGPNVLNTGELFF
>medium-sized|17|TRBV6-1|TRBD2|TRBJ2-7
TGTGCCAGCAGTCATCGGACTAGCGGGAGGAGCTCCTACGAGCAGTACTTC
CASSHRTSGRSSYEQYF
>many|15|TRBV2|TRBD1|TRBJ2-7
TGTGCCAGCCAGCCCCCGGGACAGGGGGTAAACGAGCAGTACTTC
CASQPPGQGVNEQYF
>many|14|TRBV2|-|TRBJ2-1
TGTGCCAGCAGTACAGGGGTGGGAGGCAATGAGCAGTTCTTC
CASSTGVGGNEQFF
>-|14|TRBV12-3/TRBV12-4|-|TRBJ1-5
TGTGCCAGCAGTTTGGGGGCACTGGGTCAGCCCCAGCATTTT
CASSLGALGQPQHF
>many|14|TRBV7-8|-|TRBJ1-3
TGTGCCAGCAGCTTGATGAACTCTGGAAACACCATATATTTT
CASSLMNSGNTIYF
>many|15|TRBV7-3|TRBD1|TRBJ2-5
TGTGCCAGCAGCTTTGGGACAGGGGTGGCAGAGACCCAGTACTTC
CASSFGTGVAETQYF
>many|16|TRBV2|TRBD1|TRBJ1-3
TGTGCCAGCAGTGAACGGACAGGATCCTCTGGAAACACCATATATTTT
CASSERTGSSGNTIYF
>many|15|TRBV12-3/TRBV12-4|TRBD1|TRBJ2-1
TGTGCCAGCAGTTTAGAACCTCAGGGGGCCTCTGAGCAGTTCTTC
CASSLEPQGASEQFF
>-|15|TRBV29-1|-|TRBJ1-2
TGCAGCGTTGGGGTACCGGGGTTAGGATCAGATGGCTACACCTTC
CSVGVPGLGSDGYTF
>many|11|TRBV12-3/TRBV12-4|-|TRBJ2-1
TGTGCCAGCAGTTTACGGAGGGAGCAGTTCTTC
CASSLRREQFF
>-|15|TRBV4-2|-|TRBJ2-7
TGTGCCAGCAGCCAAGACCCAGGTGGCTTCTACGAGCAGTACTTC
CASSQDPGGFYEQYF
>medium-sized|14|TRBV27|-|TRBJ2-4
TGTGCCAGCAGTTTAACAGGGGCCAAAAACATTCAGTACTTC
CASSLTGAKNIQYF
>few|14|TRBV6-1|-|TRBJ2-3
TGTGCCAGCAGTTCGATTCAGGGTGCAGATACGCAGTATTTT
CASSSIQGADTQYF
>medium-sized|13|TRBV27|-|TRBJ2-3
TGTGCCAGCAGTTTAGCCCCCTTTGATACGCAGTATTTT
CASSLAPFDTQYF
>-|15|TRBV6-6|-|TRBJ2-1
TGTGCCAGCAGTTACTCGGACAGCGGCTACAATGAGCAGTTCTTC
CASSYSDSGYNEQFF
>medium-sized|17|TRBV20-1|TRBD2|TRBJ2-1
TGCAGTGCTAGAACCGAGACTAGCCCCCGAACATGGAATGAGCAGTTCTTC
CSARTETSPRTWNEQFF
>-|16|TRBV18|-|TRBJ1-1
TGTGCCAGCTCACCGCAAACAGTTGCTCCGGGCCCTGAAGCTTTCTTT
CASSPQTVAPGPEAFF
>-|11|TRBV20-1|-|TRBJ1-4
TGCAGTGCTCTTCGGGGGGAAAGACTGTCTTTT
CSALRGERLSF